This T cell receptor (beta chain) was sequenced during a study of blood T cell repertoires in COVID-19. Overall study: COVID-19 samples collected from the United States, Italy and Spain covered acute and convalescent phases. PBMCs, B-cell-depleted T cells, or T cells provided the cDNA or gDNA that made up the material.

One Seattle source followed patients from active infection through their disease course. Original handling: Nucleated cell counts were estimated from reference gene primer amplification. Sequenced by immunoSEQ multiplex PCR; TCRdb stores in-frame clones only, minus some. The DNA was the basis for D and trimming; V, J and clone size are from that table. The sample contains approximately 500,000 clones, 85% to 90% of which appear only once. The CDR3 has 13 residues. Trimming shortened V by 6 bases and J by 3 bases, and 9 bases separated the two germline ends. This clone showed up just a few times. The TCR comes from a woman between 50 and 59 years old with COVID-19, enrolled during active disease. Sequencing was carried out using peripheral blood. This chain uses TRBV12-3 or TRBV12-4 with TRBJ1-3; TRBD1 might be the D (6 bases). CDR3 sequence: CASSQGYGNTIYF. Written as DNA, the CDR3 is TGTGCCAGCAGCCAGGGGTATGGAAACACCATATATTTT.